The rows below give T cell receptor beta chains drawn from one sample of a study of CD8 T cells in ankylosing spondylitis. TCRdb re-analysed the 5' RACE reads in MiXCR, keeping a single row per CDR3 protein. The table records 200,000 to 300,000 distinct CDR3 sequences, over 9.5% of them present only once. The specimen sequenced was blood, either unsorted or a sorted T cell fraction (not recorded which). These receptors were taken from a male donor with ankylosing spondylitis or in good health (not recorded which). Each CDR3 is given with its conserved first and last residue. The D gene is left open where the match is weak. Not every row has a clone size; where given, it reads once, few, many or a size class.

J gene	D gene	clone size	V gene	CDR3 protein	CDR3 DNA
TRBJ2-4	-	-	TRBV7-2	CASSFPGQPQNIQYF	TGTGCCAGCAGCTTTCCGGGACAACCCCAAAACATTCAGTACTTC
TRBJ1-5	-	many	TRBV20-1	CSARDGGDQPQHF	TGCAGTGCTAGAGATGGGGGGGATCAGCCCCAGCATTTT
TRBJ2-7	-	many	TRBV28	CASSLGTTGGYEQYF	TGTGCCAGCAGTCTGGGGACAACGGGGGGTTACGAGCAGTACTTC
TRBJ2-3	-	many	TRBV3-1	CASSPSGDTQYF	TGTGCCAGCAGCCCCTCGGGAGATACGCAGTATTTT
TRBJ2-2	TRBD2	many	TRBV9	CASSPSEKSGRATTGELFF	TGTGCCAGCAGCCCATCCGAGAAAAGCGGGAGGGCCACTACCGGGGAGCTGTTTTTT
TRBJ1-1	-	many	TRBV4-1	CASSPPREAEAFF	TGCGCCAGCAGCCCCCCCCGGGAAGCTGAAGCTTTCTTT
TRBJ2-7	TRBD2	few	TRBV30	CAWGLAGAYEQYF	TGTGCCTGGGGACTAGCGGGGGCCTACGAGCAGTACTTC
TRBJ1-3	TRBD1	many	TRBV3-1	CASSSQQGARGNTIYF	TGTGCCAGCAGCTCCCAACAGGGGGCGAGGGGAAACACCATATATTTT
TRBJ2-3	TRBD2	few	TRBV24-1	CATSDRRVGLAGTDTQYF	TGTGCCACCAGTGATCGCCGTGTCGGACTAGCGGGCACAGATACGCAGTATTTT
TRBJ1-4	TRBD1	many	TRBV12-3/TRBV12-4	CASTRDRNNEKLFF	TGTGCCAGCACCAGGGACAGAAACAATGAAAAACTGTTTTTT
TRBJ2-1	-	many	TRBV5-1	CASSLAIDTTYNEQFF	TGCGCCAGCAGCCTTGCGATCGACACTACCTACAATGAGCAGTTCTTC
TRBJ2-3	-	many	TRBV5-1	CASSFGPGGATDTQYF	TGCGCCAGCAGTTTTGGGCCTGGGGGGGCCACAGATACGCAGTATTTT
TRBJ1-1	-	many	TRBV20-1	CSAKDGALNTEAFF	TGCAGTGCCAAGGATGGGGCTTTGAACACTGAAGCTTTCTTT
TRBJ2-3	-	many	TRBV7-2	CASSSPSTDTQYF	TGTGCCAGCAGCTCACCGAGCACAGATACGCAGTATTTT
TRBJ2-5	-	-	TRBV20-1	CSASGLEETQYF	TGCAGTGCTAGTGGGCTAGAAGAGACCCAGTACTTC
TRBJ2-1	-	few	TRBV5-1	CASSALGGPYNEQFF	TGCGCCAGCAGCGCCCTAGGGGGGCCCTACAATGAGCAGTTCTTC
TRBJ2-7	TRBD1	few	TRBV30	CAWNSGTGAYEQYF	TGTGCCTGGAACTCCGGGACAGGGGCCTACGAGCAGTACTTC
TRBJ2-3	-	many	TRBV9	CASSVGPLTDTQYF	TGTGCCAGCAGCGTAGGTCCCTTAACAGATACGCAGTATTTT
TRBJ1-2	TRBD1	-	TRBV5-1	CASSLDRGDYGYTF	TGCGCCAGTAGCTTGGACAGGGGGGACTATGGCTACACCTTC
TRBJ1-2	-	many	TRBV12-5	CASGLDGAYGYTF	TGTGCTAGTGGTTTGGACGGAGCCTATGGCTACACCTTC
TRBJ2-2	-	many	TRBV20-1	CSAGGGTLNTGELFF	TGCAGTGCCGGAGGGGGAACTTTGAACACCGGGGAGCTGTTTTTT
TRBJ2-3	-	many	TRBV20-1	CSARIPAGGAMDTQYF	TGCAGTGCTAGAATCCCCGCTGGGGGGGCAATGGATACGCAGTATTTT
TRBJ1-6	-	many	TRBV12-3/TRBV12-4	CASSNYNSPLHF	TGTGCCAGCAGCAACTATAATTCACCCCTCCACTTT
TRBJ1-2	-	-	TRBV6-5	CASSYGETGSYTF	TGTGCCAGCAGTTACGGAGAGACAGGTTCCTACACCTTC
TRBJ1-5	-	many	TRBV7-7	CASSLDGNQPQHF	TGTGCCAGCAGCTTGGACGGGAATCAGCCCCAGCATTTT
TRBJ2-1	-	few	TRBV5-1	CASSLGGGTYNEQFF	TGCGCCAGCAGCTTGGGCGGCGGTACCTACAATGAGCAGTTCTTC
TRBJ2-3	TRBD2	many	TRBV7-2	CASSFSSGGDTQYF	TGTGCCAGCAGCTTTTCCAGCGGGGGAGATACGCAGTATTTT
TRBJ1-4	-	many	TRBV6-1	CASSEYREKLFF	TGTGCCAGCAGTGAATATCGTGAAAAACTGTTTTTT
TRBJ1-5	-	many	TRBV28	CASSLPGSNQPQHF	TGTGCCAGCAGTTTACCGGGGAGCAATCAGCCCCAGCATTTT
TRBJ1-1	-	-	TRBV6-5	CASSYLGASLNTEAFF	TGTGCCAGCAGTTACTTGGGGGCGTCACTGAACACTGAAGCTTTCTTT
TRBJ2-1	TRBD2	few	TRBV11-2	CASSRPGLPISYNEQFF	TGTGCCAGCAGCCGACCGGGACTACCCATCTCCTACAATGAGCAGTTCTTC
TRBJ1-4	TRBD1	many	TRBV7-9	CASSPDGTEGEKLFF	TGTGCCAGCAGCCCAGACGGGACAGAAGGTGAAAAACTGTTTTTT
TRBJ2-3	TRBD2	-	TRBV20-1	CSAPRTGTSRADTQYF	TGCAGTGCTCCCCGTACCGGGACTAGCAGGGCAGATACGCAGTATTTT
TRBJ2-7	TRBD1	many	TRBV24-1	CATSDLIGQGAGEQYF	TGTGCCACCAGTGATTTGATCGGACAGGGGGCCGGGGAGCAGTACTTC
TRBJ2-2	TRBD1	many	TRBV10-3	CAIRGQANTGELFF	TGTGCCATCAGGGGACAGGCAAACACCGGGGAGCTGTTTTTT
TRBJ1-3	-	many	TRBV29-1	CSVLDPWGSGNTIYF	TGCAGCGTCCTAGACCCCTGGGGCTCTGGAAACACCATATATTTT
TRBJ2-6	-	few	TRBV3-1	CASSQDLGTGANVLTF	TGTGCCAGCAGCCAAGATCTGGGGACTGGGGCCAACGTCCTGACTTTC
TRBJ2-1	-	many	TRBV7-9	CASSPTLRDEQFF	TGTGCCAGCAGCCCTACTCTACGCGATGAGCAGTTCTTC
TRBJ2-7	-	-	TRBV2	CASSAGGNLPQQYF	TGTGCCAGCAGTGCGGGGGGCAATCTCCCCCAGCAGTACTTC
TRBJ2-1	-	many	TRBV29-1	CSVHSVLSYNEQFF	TGCAGCGTCCACTCTGTGCTTTCCTACAATGAGCAGTTCTTC
TRBJ2-3	TRBD2	many	TRBV4-1	CASSQEKLAGGGDTQYF	TGCGCCAGCAGCCAAGAGAAACTAGCGGGAGGTGGGGATACGCAGTATTTT
TRBJ2-3	-	many	TRBV13	CASRGDGPLSTDTQYF	TGTGCCAGCAGAGGGGACGGACCACTCTCCACAGATACGCAGTATTTT
TRBJ1-2	-	-	TRBV7-9	CASRSEVDFYGYTF	TGTGCCAGCAGGAGTGAGGTAGACTTCTATGGCTACACCTTC
TRBJ1-1	-	many	TRBV5-1	CASTGNTEAFF	TGCGCCAGCACGGGGAACACTGAAGCTTTCTTT
TRBJ1-2	-	-	TRBV10-3	CAISESYGREGSGYGYTF	TGTGCCATCAGTGAGTCGTACGGCAGGGAGGGTAGCGGGTATGGCTACACCTTC
TRBJ1-3	TRBD1	many	TRBV4-1	CASSLRQGGSGNTIYF	TGCGCCAGCAGCCTACGACAGGGAGGCTCTGGAAACACCATATATTTT
TRBJ1-1	-	many	TRBV6-2/TRBV6-3	CASGVGSLGEAFF	TGTGCCAGTGGGGTTGGGTCCTTGGGTGAAGCTTTCTTT
TRBJ2-3	TRBD1	few	TRBV20-1	CSARYGTEATSTDTQYF	TGCAGTGCTAGGTATGGGACAGAAGCTACTAGCACAGATACGCAGTATTTT
TRBJ2-2	TRBD1	many	TRBV5-1	CASSLRDSYTGELFF	TGCGCCAGCAGCCTCCGGGACAGCTACACCGGGGAGCTGTTTTTT
TRBJ2-1	TRBD2	-	TRBV6-5	CASSYSRTSGNNEQFF	TGTGCCAGCAGTTACTCGAGGACTAGCGGGAACAATGAGCAGTTCTTC
TRBJ1-2	-	many	TRBV5-1	CASSPGQPLANYGYTF	TGCGCCAGCAGCCCCGGACAGCCTTTAGCTAACTATGGCTACACCTTC
TRBJ2-7	TRBD1	many	TRBV27	CASSPRQGAGEQYF	TGTGCCAGCAGTCCGCGACAGGGAGCCGGCGAGCAGTACTTC
TRBJ1-4	-	few	TRBV7-9	CASSLMGIEKLFF	TGTGCCAGCAGCTTAATGGGAATTGAAAAACTGTTTTTT
TRBJ1-4	-	-	TRBV21-1	CASSARQGIPTNEKLFF	TGTGCCAGCAGCGCCCGACAGGGTATTCCAACTAATGAAAAACTGTTTTTT
TRBJ1-2	-	many	TRBV25-1	CASSESKDPRRGYTF	TGTGCCAGCAGTGAATCCAAGGACCCACGGAGGGGCTACACCTTC